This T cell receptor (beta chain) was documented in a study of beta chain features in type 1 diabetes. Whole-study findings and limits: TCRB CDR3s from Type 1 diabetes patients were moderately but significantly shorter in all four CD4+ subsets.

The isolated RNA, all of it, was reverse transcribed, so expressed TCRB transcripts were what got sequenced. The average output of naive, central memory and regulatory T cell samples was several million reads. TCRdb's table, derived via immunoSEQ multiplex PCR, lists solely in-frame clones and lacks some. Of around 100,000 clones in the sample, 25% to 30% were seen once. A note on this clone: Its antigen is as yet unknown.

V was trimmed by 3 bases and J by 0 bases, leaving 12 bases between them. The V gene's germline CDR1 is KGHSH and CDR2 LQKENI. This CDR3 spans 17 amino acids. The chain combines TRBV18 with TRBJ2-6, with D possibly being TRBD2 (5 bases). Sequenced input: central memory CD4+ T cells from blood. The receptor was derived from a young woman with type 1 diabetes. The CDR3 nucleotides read TGTGCCAGCTCACCTCGAGCGGCAAGCTCTGGGGCCAACGTCCTGACTTTC. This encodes CASSPRAASSGANVLTF. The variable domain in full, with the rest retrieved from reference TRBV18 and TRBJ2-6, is NAGVMQNPRHLVRRRGQEARLRCSPMKGHSHVYWYRQLPEEGLKFMVYLQKENIIDESGMPKERFSAEFPKEGPSILRIQQVVRGDSAAYFCASSPRAASSGANVLTFGAGSRLTVL.